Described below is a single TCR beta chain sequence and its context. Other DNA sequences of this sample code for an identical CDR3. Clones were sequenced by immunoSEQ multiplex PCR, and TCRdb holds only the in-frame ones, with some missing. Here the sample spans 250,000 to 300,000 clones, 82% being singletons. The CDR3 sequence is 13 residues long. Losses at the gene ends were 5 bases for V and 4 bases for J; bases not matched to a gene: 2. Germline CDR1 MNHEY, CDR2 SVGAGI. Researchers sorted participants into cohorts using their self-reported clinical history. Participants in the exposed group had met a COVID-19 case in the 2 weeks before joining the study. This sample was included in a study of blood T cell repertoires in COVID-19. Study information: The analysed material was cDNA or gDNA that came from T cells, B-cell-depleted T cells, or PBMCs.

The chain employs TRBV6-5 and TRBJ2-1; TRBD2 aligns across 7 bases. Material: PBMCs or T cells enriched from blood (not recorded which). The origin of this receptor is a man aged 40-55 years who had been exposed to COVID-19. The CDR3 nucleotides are TGTGCCAGCAGTAGCGGGACGTACAATGAGCAGTTCTTC. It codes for CASSSGTYNEQFF.